A selection of T cell receptor beta chains follows, all from one sample in a study of T cell responses to AZD1222 COVID-19 vaccine. Here immunoSEQ multiplex PCR was the method, and the copy in TCRdb shows in-frame clones only, minus some. The sample has tens of thousands of clones; approximately 90% are singletons. Here the sequenced sample was peripheral blood, taken 28 days after the second dose of the MenACWY control vaccine. Receptor source: an adult who received the MenACWY meningococcal vaccine as a control. Both conserved end residues are part of each CDR3. Fields, in order: V gene, clone size, J gene, D gene, CDR3 protein, CDR3 DNA. A D gene is named only where the DNA matches it firmly. Expanded clones are given a class, and other clones once, few, many or no size at all.

TRBV29-1	-	TRBJ1-1	TRBD1	CSVRPGQGTEAFF	TGCAGCGTTCGCCCGGGACAGGGGACTGAAGCTTTCTTT
TRBV5-4	-	TRBJ1-6	-	CASSSDYSPLHF	TGTGCCAGCAGCTCAGATTATTCACCCCTCCACTTT
TRBV6-5	-	TRBJ2-2	-	CASRGTPQGELFF	TGTGCCAGCAGGGGGACCCCCCAGGGGGAGCTGTTTTTT
TRBV6-5	-	TRBJ2-2	-	CASSYSGAETGELFF	TGTGCCAGCAGTTACTCGGGGGCGGAAACCGGGGAGCTGTTTTTT
TRBV7-9	few	TRBJ2-7	-	CASSLVVSYEQYF	TGTGCCAGCAGCTTAGTGGTATCCTACGAGCAGTACTTC
TRBV30	-	TRBJ2-1	TRBD2	CAWSPLAGGQNEQFF	TGTGCCTGGAGCCCCCTAGCGGGGGGGCAGAATGAGCAGTTCTTC
TRBV6-4	few	TRBJ2-3	TRBD2	CASSAGGETDTQYF	TGTGCCAGCAGTGCGGGGGGGGAGACAGATACGCAGTATTTT
TRBV5-8	-	TRBJ1-4	-	CASSLALGQKLFFEKLFF	TGTGCCAGCAGCTTGGCCCTAGGACAGAAACTTTTCTTCGAAAAACTGTTTTTT
TRBV18	-	TRBJ1-5	-	CASSPGAPNNQPQHF	TGTGCCAGCTCACCTGGAGCTCCCAACAATCAGCCCCAGCATTTT
TRBV7-9	-	TRBJ2-5	-	CASSSQTRGETQYF	TGTGCCAGCAGCTCACAAACGAGGGGAGAGACCCAGTACTTC
TRBV20-1	-	TRBJ1-4	-	CSASLGLGGEKLFF	TGCAGTGCTAGTCTGGGCCTTGGAGGTGAAAAACTGTTTTTT
TRBV19	-	TRBJ2-2	-	CASKGARDTGELFF	TGTGCCAGTAAAGGGGCCAGGGACACCGGGGAGCTGTTTTTT
TRBV7-9	-	TRBJ1-2	-	CASSSDTLYGYTF	TGTGCCAGCAGCTCCGATACACTCTATGGCTACACCTTC
TRBV28	-	TRBJ2-4	-	CASGNYLDQYF	TGTGCCAGCGGCAACTATTTAGATCAGTACTTC
TRBV30	-	TRBJ2-7	-	CAWSVGEGHEQYF	TGTGCCTGGAGTGTAGGCGAGGGGCACGAGCAGTACTTC
TRBV5-1	-	TRBJ2-3	-	CASSIRQGTDTQYF	TGCGCCAGCAGCATACGACAGGGCACAGATACGCAGTATTTT
TRBV28	-	TRBJ1-1	-	CASSYGTLNTEAFF	TGTGCCAGCAGTTACGGGACCTTGAACACTGAAGCTTTCTTT
TRBV30	-	TRBJ1-2	-	CAWSMGLGYGYTF	TGTGCCTGGAGTATGGGTCTGGGCTATGGCTACACCTTC
TRBV12-3/TRBV12-4	few	TRBJ1-2	TRBD1	CASSSTGFYGYTF	TGTGCCAGCAGTTCGACAGGGTTTTATGGCTACACCTTC
TRBV27	-	TRBJ2-6	-	CASSPGVGLSGANVLTF	TGTGCCAGCAGTCCTGGAGTTGGTCTCTCTGGGGCCAACGTCCTGACTTTC
TRBV7-8	-	TRBJ1-3	-	CASSFRPRSPSGNTIYF	TGTGCCAGCAGCTTCCGTCCCCGAAGCCCCTCTGGAAACACCATATATTTT
TRBV2	-	TRBJ2-3	-	CASSEGGARSTDTQYF	TGTGCCAGCAGTGAAGGGGGGGCGCGGAGCACAGATACGCAGTATTTT
TRBV29-1	-	TRBJ2-1	-	CSVEPSGQPLGQFF	TGCAGCGTTGAACCATCCGGACAGCCGCTGGGGCAGTTCTTC
TRBV14	-	TRBJ1-1	-	CASSQIQTGLMNTEAFF	TGTGCCAGCAGCCAGATACAAACAGGGCTTATGAACACTGAAGCTTTCTTT
TRBV5-4	once	TRBJ2-7	-	CASSLGRGPRSYEQYF	TGTGCCAGCAGCTTGGGTAGAGGCCCAAGATCCTACGAGCAGTACTTC
TRBV7-9	-	TRBJ1-2	-	CASSLAGGAGYTF	TGTGCCAGCAGCTTAGCTGGGGGCGCGGGCTACACCTTC
TRBV6-2/TRBV6-3	-	TRBJ1-1	-	CASSPRGVNTEAFF	TGTGCCAGCAGCCCCCGGGGGGTGAACACTGAAGCTTTCTTT
TRBV27	-	TRBJ1-5	-	CASCPGAARDQPQHF	TGTGCCAGCTGCCCGGGGGCGGCAAGGGATCAGCCCCAGCATTTT
TRBV6-1	-	TRBJ2-3	-	CASSETTRDTQYF	TGTGCCAGCAGTGAGACTACCCGAGATACGCAGTATTTT
TRBV7-9	-	TRBJ2-3	-	CASRNRGGTGDTQYF	TGTGCCAGCAGGAACAGGGGGGGGACGGGCGATACGCAGTATTTT
TRBV5-4	-	TRBJ2-7	-	CASSLGTGSSYEQYF	TGTGCCAGCAGCTTGGGGACGGGAAGCTCCTACGAGCAGTACTTC
TRBV10-3	-	TRBJ1-1	-	CAISTRGEDTEAFF	TGTGCCATCAGCACTCGGGGCGAGGACACTGAAGCTTTCTTT
TRBV15	-	TRBJ1-2	TRBD1	CATSRGQNYGYTF	TGTGCCACCAGCAGGGGACAGAACTATGGCTACACCTTC
TRBV5-1	-	TRBJ2-1	-	CASSIRGGPDEQFF	TGCGCCAGCAGCATAAGGGGGGGCCCCGATGAGCAGTTCTTC
TRBV5-4	-	TRBJ2-5	-	CASSLEGTETQYF	TGTGCCAGCAGCTTGGAGGGGACAGAGACCCAGTACTTC
TRBV5-4	-	TRBJ2-7	-	CASSLGSGGAIYEQYF	TGTGCCAGCAGCTTGGGGTCGGGGGGCGCGATCTACGAGCAGTACTTC